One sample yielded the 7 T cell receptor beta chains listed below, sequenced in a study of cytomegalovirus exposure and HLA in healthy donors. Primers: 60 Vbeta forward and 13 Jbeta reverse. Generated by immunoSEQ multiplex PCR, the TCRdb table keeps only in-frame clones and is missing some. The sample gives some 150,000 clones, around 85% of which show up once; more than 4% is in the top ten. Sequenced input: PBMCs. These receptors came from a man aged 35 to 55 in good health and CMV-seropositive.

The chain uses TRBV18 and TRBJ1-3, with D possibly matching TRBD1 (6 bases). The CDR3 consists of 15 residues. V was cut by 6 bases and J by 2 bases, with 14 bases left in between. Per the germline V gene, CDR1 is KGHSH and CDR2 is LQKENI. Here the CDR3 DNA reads TGTGCCAGCTCCCAACAGGGAACTCCTGGAAACACCATATATTTT. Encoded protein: CASSQQGTPGNTIYF.

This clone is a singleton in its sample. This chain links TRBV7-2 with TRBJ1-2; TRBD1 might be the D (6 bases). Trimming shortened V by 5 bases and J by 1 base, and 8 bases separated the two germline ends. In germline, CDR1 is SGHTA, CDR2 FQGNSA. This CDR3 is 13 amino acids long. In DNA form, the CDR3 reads TGTGCCAGCAGCCCACAGGGTAACTATGGCTACACCTTC. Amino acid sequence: CASSPQGNYGYTF.

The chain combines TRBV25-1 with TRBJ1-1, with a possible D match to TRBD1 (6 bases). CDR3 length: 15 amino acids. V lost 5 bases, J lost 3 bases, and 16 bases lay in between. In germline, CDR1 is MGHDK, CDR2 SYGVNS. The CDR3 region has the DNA TGTGCCAGCAGTCATAATAGGGGGGGAGACACTGAAGCTTTCTTT. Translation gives CASSHNRGGDTEAFF.

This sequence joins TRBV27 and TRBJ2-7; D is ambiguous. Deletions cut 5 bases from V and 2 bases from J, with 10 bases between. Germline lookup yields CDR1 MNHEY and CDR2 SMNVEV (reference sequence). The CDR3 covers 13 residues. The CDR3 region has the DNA TGTGCCAGCAGTACGCACGGTCCCTACGAGCAGTACTTC. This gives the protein CASSTHGPYEQYF.

The CDR3 sequence: CASSDRRDRGYEQYF. DNA for the CDR3: TGTGCCAGCAGCGATCGAAGGGACAGGGGGTACGAGCAGTACTTC. The rearrangement joins TRBV6-6 to TRBJ2-7; 11 bases line up with TRBD1. V lost 6 bases and J lost 4; bases outside the gene matches: 8. Germline CDR1 reads MNHNY; CDR2 reads SVGAGI (reference sequence). The CDR3 is made up of 15 amino acids.

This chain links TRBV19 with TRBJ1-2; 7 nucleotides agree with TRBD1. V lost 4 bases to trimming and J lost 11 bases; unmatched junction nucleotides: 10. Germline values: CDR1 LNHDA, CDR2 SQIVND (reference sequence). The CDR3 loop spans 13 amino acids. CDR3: CASSNGDSRLYTF. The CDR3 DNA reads TGTGCCAGTAGTAATGGGGACAGCCGGCTGTACACCTTC. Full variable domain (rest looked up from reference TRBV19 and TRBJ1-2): DGGITQSPKYLFRKEGQNVTLSCEQNLNHDAMYWYRQDPGQGLRLIYYSQIVNDFQKGDIAEGYSVSREKKESFPLTVTSAQKNPTAFYLCASSNGDSRLYTFGSGTRLTVV.

The CDR3 loop reads CASSSGEGTLYSNQPQHF. The DNA for the CDR3 is TGTGCCAGCAGCTCGGGTGAAGGGACACTTTATAGCAATCAGCCCCAGCATTTT. The chain couples TRBV5-5 to TRBJ1-5; D possibly corresponds to TRBD1 (6 bases). Germline CDR1 and CDR2: SGHKS and YYEKEE (reference sequence). The CDR3 is made up of 18 amino acids. V was cut by 3 bases and J by 0 bases, with 19 bases left in between.